The 16 T cell receptor beta chains in this list originate from one sample, sequenced in a study of shared clonotypes between healthy human individuals. Some clones are missing from TCRdb's copy, which holds only in-frame ones; the method was immunoSEQ multiplex PCR. The sample has roughly 320,000 clones; roughly 84% are singletons. Sample: memory CD8+ T cells sorted from blood. Subset reported: CD45RO+ cells pooled with CCR7-negative TemRA cells. All receptors derive from a young man in good health.

This chain uses TRBV7-9 with TRBJ1-5; no clear D. Trimming took 4 bases from V and 5 from J, leaving 6 bases between them. The CDR3 length is 12 residues. CDR1 SEHNR and CDR2 FQNEAQ come from the germline V gene (reference sequence). The CDR3 DNA follows: TGTGCCAGCAGCTCAGCTGATCAGCCCCAGCATTTT. It translates to CASSSADQPQHF.

The chain is built from TRBV5-1 and TRBJ2-7; a possible D gene is TRBD1 (5 bases). CDR3 length equals 11 residues. V lost 2 bases, J lost 9 bases, and 9 bases lay in between. The germline gives CDR1 SGHRS, CDR2 YFSETQ. DNA of the CDR3: TGCGCCAGCAGCTTCCGACAGAGGCAGTACTTC. Residues: CASSFRQRQYF.

This clone was observed a single time. This chain uses TRBV29-1 with TRBJ2-3; D gene ambiguous. Deletions cut 3 bases from V and 0 bases from J, with 13 bases between. The CDR3 has 15 residues. From germline, CDR1 is SQVTM and CDR2 ANQGSEA. The CDR3 here is CSVDEGETSTDTQYF. The CDR3 DNA is TGCAGCGTTGACGAAGGAGAAACTAGCACAGATACGCAGTATTTT.

The CDR3 sequence: CASSAFQRPTYEQYF. CDR3 sequence (DNA): TGTGCCAGCAGCGCCTTTCAGCGGCCAACCTACGAGCAGTACTTC. The chain couples TRBV11-2 to TRBJ2-7; the D gene is possibly TRBD2 (5 bases). Germline CDR1 SGHAT, CDR2 FQNNGV. V gave up 5 bases and J gave up 2 bases, with 16 bases separating them. CDR3 length: 15 residues.

This chain connects TRBV6-1 to TRBJ2-1; D possibly corresponds to TRBD1 (5 bases). The CDR3 loop spans 15 amino acids. Germline lookup yields CDR1 MNHNS and CDR2 SASEGT. The V end was cut by 3 bases, the J end by 7 bases, with 16 bases between. The CDR3 is CASSDSGWRSNEQFF. The CDR3 nucleotides read TGTGCCAGCAGTGACTCAGGGTGGCGATCGAATGAGCAGTTCTTC.

The chain links TRBV9 to TRBJ2-7; TRBD2 is a possible D gene (6 bases). Trimming cost V 0 bases and J 0 bases, with 7 bases left between them. The CDR3 spans 14 residues. Germline V gene sequence: CDR1 SGDLS, CDR2 YYNGEE. CDR3 bases: TGTGCCAGCAGCGTAGGCGGGATCTCCTACGAGCAGTACTTC. Translating gives CASSVGGISYEQYF.

The rearrangement joins TRBV9 to TRBJ2-2; D unresolved. Trimming removed 1 base at V and 6 bases at J, with 4 bases between. The length of the CDR3 is 12 residues. Germline lookup yields CDR1 SGDLS and CDR2 YYNGEE. The CDR3 spells CASSVNSGELFF. CDR3 sequence (DNA): TGTGCCAGCAGCGTAAATTCCGGGGAGCTGTTTTTT.

The genes are TRBV27 and TRBJ2-7; D may match TRBD1 or TRBD2 (5 bases each). V dropped 8 bases and J dropped 5 bases, with 22 bases sitting between them. Germline V gene data show CDR1 as MNHEY and CDR2 as SMNVEV (reference sequence). The CDR3 totals 15 residues. The CDR3 protein is CASSRAWGSSNEQYF. CDR3 sequence (DNA): TGTGCCAGCTCACGGGCTTGGGGGAGTAGTAACGAGCAGTACTTC.

CDR3 nucleotides: TGTGCCAGCAGTCACGTGGACATAGCGTTCTACGAGCAGTACTTC. Its protein is CASSHVDIAFYEQYF. V is TRBV6-6 and J is TRBJ2-7; D could derive from TRBD1 or TRBD2 (5 bases each). Germline CDR1 and CDR2: MNHNY and SVGAGI (reference sequence). V dropped 5 bases and J dropped 3 bases, with 17 bases sitting between them. This CDR3 has 15 residues.

This clone came up once. This sequence joins TRBV5-1 and TRBJ2-7, with 11 bases fitting TRBD2. Looked up from germline, CDR1 is SGHRS and CDR2 is YFSETQ. The CDR3 loop spans 15 amino acids. The J segment lost 4 bases and the V segment lost 4 bases, leaving 7 bases of the junction unmatched. This CDR3 is CASSPGLADPYEQYF. The CDR3 DNA sequence: TGCGCCAGCAGCCCGGGACTAGCGGATCCTTACGAGCAGTACTTC. Full variable domain (remainder filled in from reference TRBV5-1 and TRBJ2-7): KAGVTQTPRYLIKTRGQQVTLSCSPISGHRSVSWYQQTPGQGLQFLFEYFSETQRNKGNFPGRFSGRQFSNSRSEMNVSTLELGDSALYLCASSPGLADPYEQYFGPGTRLTVT.

The chain recombines TRBV4-1 with TRBJ2-7; 9 bases align to TRBD1. CDR3 length equals 16 residues. With V trimmed by 5 bases and J by 2 bases, 10 bases remained unmatched. Looked up from germline, CDR1 is MGHRA and CDR2 is YSYEKL. This CDR3 is CASSFQSGQGTYEQYF. DNA of the CDR3: TGCGCCAGCAGCTTCCAATCGGGACAGGGAACCTACGAGCAGTACTTC.

The chain couples TRBV10-3 to TRBJ2-5; 10 bases fit TRBD1. Germline assignment: CDR1 ENHRY and CDR2 SYGVKD. This CDR3 is built from 16 residues. V lost 3 bases to trimming and J lost 3 bases; unmatched junction nucleotides: 7. In DNA form, the CDR3 reads TGTGCCATCAGTGATGGAGGACAGGGGGTAAAAGAGACCCAGTACTTC. Translating gives CAISDGGQGVKETQYF.

V gene TRBV20-1 combines with J gene TRBJ1-2; D not resolved. This CDR3 region has 11 residues. V lost 8 bases and J lost 2, with 9 bases in between. CDR1 is DFQATT, CDR2 SNEGSKA, per germline (reference sequence). CDR3 loop: CSSIGNYGYTF. CDR3 DNA sequence: TGCAGTTCTATAGGGAACTATGGCTACACCTTC.

This sequence joins TRBV27 and TRBJ2-4; 15 bases line up with TRBD2. The CDR3 runs to 20 residues. The V segment lost 3 bases and the J segment 1 base; nucleotides outside the gene matches: 10. Germline V gives CDR1 MNHEY, CDR2 SMNVEV (reference sequence). Here the CDR3 reads CASSFSSGLAGGWAKNIQYF. The CDR3 DNA reads as TGTGCCAGCAGTTTCAGTTCAGGACTAGCGGGAGGGTGGGCCAAAAACATTCAGTACTTC.

This clone was recorded only once. The chain couples TRBV15 to TRBJ2-7; D is unclear. Trimming shortened V by 7 bases and J by 3 bases, and 13 bases separated the two germline ends. The germline V gene encodes CDR1 LNHNV and CDR2 YYDKDF (reference sequence). The CDR3 totals 13 residues. CDR3 sequence (DNA): TGTGCCACCAAGAACGAAGGAAGCTACGAGCAGTACTTC. This gives the protein CATKNEGSYEQYF.

This chain links TRBV27 with TRBJ2-2; 8 nucleotides match TRBD1. CDR1 is MNHEY and CDR2 is SMNVEV in the germline V gene (reference sequence). Trimming cost V 3 bases and J 7 bases; bases outside gene matches: 19. The CDR3 length is 19 residues. This CDR3 is CASSFIDPGQGAGGGELFF. The CDR3 nucleotides are TGTGCCAGCAGTTTTATAGATCCCGGACAGGGCGCAGGAGGCGGGGAGCTGTTTTTT.